This T cell receptor beta chain appears in the sequencing data of a study of cytomegalovirus exposure and HLA in healthy donors. This CDR3 spans 14 amino acids. The V end lost 3 bases, the J end lost 2 bases, and 11 bases lay between the germline ends. In germline, CDR1 is WNHNN, CDR2 SYGVQD (reference sequence). PCR used 60 Vbeta primers and 13 Jbeta primers. Profiled with immunoSEQ multiplex PCR; TCRdb holds only in-frame clones, not every one. Among some 91,000 clones listed, about 75% were seen once. In its sample, this clone was seen a few times. This clonotype was obtained from a man in his forties or fifties in good health and CMV-seropositive. The J gene is TRBJ2-7, the V gene TRBV10-1; tentative D call: TRBD2 (6 bases). Sequenced: PBMCs. As DNA, the CDR3 is TGCGCCAGCAGTGAAGCGGGTCGAACCTACGAGCAGTACTTC. Its protein is CASSEAGRTYEQYF.